What follows are 17 T cell receptor beta chains derived from one specimen sequenced in a study of cytomegalovirus exposure and HLA in healthy donors. 60 Vbeta and 13 Jbeta primers were used in PCR. Assay: immunoSEQ multiplex PCR; the TCRdb copy retains only in-frame clones and omits some. The profile shows roughly 58,000 clones, around 80% of them singletons. The sequencing sample was made of PBMCs. The receptors here all came from a woman aged 40 to 50 in good health and CMV-seronegative.

The rearrangement joins TRBV28 to TRBJ1-4, with 9 bases fitting TRBD1. CDR1 and CDR2 (germline): MDHEN, SYDVKM. CDR3 length equals 13 residues. Trimming at V came to 7 bases and at J to 5 bases, leaving 2 bases not matched to a gene. CDR3 residues: CASTGQGNEKLFF. CDR3 nucleotides: TGTGCCAGCACTGGACAGGGGAATGAAAAACTGTTTTTT.

V gene TRBV6-1 combines with J gene TRBJ2-4; TRBD1 is a possible D gene (5 bases). The V end was cut by 4 bases, the J end by 0 bases, with 13 bases between. The CDR3 extends over 16 amino acids. CDR1 is MNHNS, CDR2 SASEGT, per germline. As DNA, the CDR3 is TGTGCCAGCAGTGGCCGACAGTTCCTAGCCAAAAACATTCAGTACTTC. It codes for CASSGRQFLAKNIQYF.

The count of this clone is one. The V gene is TRBV5-4, the J gene TRBJ2-7; 14 nucleotides align to TRBD2. The CDR3 sequence is 16 residues long. The trim removed 4 bases at V and 2 bases at J, leaving 5 bases unmatched. Germline CDR1 SGHNT, CDR2 YYREEE (reference sequence). The CDR3, as DNA: TGTGCCAGCAGCCCCGGGACTAGCGGGAGCACCTACGAGCAGTACTTC. Protein sequence: CASSPGTSGSTYEQYF.

The chain combines TRBV6-7 with TRBJ2-1, with 7 nucleotides matching TRBD1. TRBV6-7 is labeled an ORF, and its function is uncertain. CDR3 length: 15 amino acids. Unmatched junction bases numbered 12, after V lost 10 bases and J lost 3 bases. The CDR3 protein is CATQEGAQVYNEQFF. The CDR3 DNA reads as TGTGCCACCCAAGAGGGGGCGCAGGTCTACAATGAGCAGTTCTTC.

The rearrangement uses TRBV9 and TRBJ2-3; no definite D call. V lost 0 bases and J 0 bases, leaving 5 bases between the germline ends. The CDR3 loop spans 14 amino acids. Germline loops: CDR1 SGDLS, CDR2 YYNGEE. CDR3 protein: CASSVAGSTDTQYF. CDR3 sequence (DNA): TGTGCCAGCAGCGTAGCGGGTAGCACAGATACGCAGTATTTT.

This clone came up a few times. The chain uses TRBV27 and TRBJ2-7; TRBD1 is a possible D gene (6 bases). The germline CDR1 and CDR2 sequences are MNHEY and SMNVEV (reference sequence). The ends were cut back, 4 bases at V and 2 bases at J, with 12 bases in the middle. The CDR3 consists of 14 residues. This CDR3 is CASSSAGTTYEQYF. DNA for the CDR3: TGTGCCAGCAGTTCGGCCGGGACAACCTACGAGCAGTACTTC.

V gene TRBV4-3 combines with J gene TRBJ2-5; 7 bases align to TRBD2. Germline values: CDR1 LGHNA, CDR2 YSLEER. The V and J ends lost 1 base and 2 bases, in that order; junction bases with no gene match: 16. The CDR3 covers 19 residues. The CDR3 region is CASSQVLTGAGAVQETQYF. CDR3 bases: TGCGCCAGCAGCCAAGTACTAACGGGCGCGGGAGCGGTACAAGAGACCCAGTACTTC.

This chain links TRBV6-7 with TRBJ1-1, with TRBD1 as a possible D gene (5 bases). TRBV6-7 is an open reading frame whose function is uncertain. The germline V and J ends were trimmed by 2 bases and 10 bases, with 17 bases remaining between them. The CDR3 is 14 amino acids. CDR3 nucleotide sequence: TGTGCCAGCAGTTACGAAAGGACAAACCGAGGAGCTTTCTTT. As protein: CASSYERTNRGAFF.

This clone was seen a single time. The chain has TRBV6-1 and TRBJ1-6; the D is unclear. Per germline, CDR1 MNHNS and CDR2 SASEGT. The CDR3 covers 14 residues. Trimming pared 2 bases from V and 9 bases from J, leaving 11 bases between. The CDR3: CASSEPGFGSPLHF. The CDR3, as DNA: TGTGCCAGCAGTGAACCGGGGTTTGGTTCACCCCTCCACTTT.

The genes are TRBV9 and TRBJ2-7, with 16 bases lining up with TRBD2. CDR1 is SGDLS and CDR2 is YYNGEE in the germline V gene. The CDR3 has 16 residues. Losses at the gene ends were 4 bases for V and 8 bases for J; bases not matched to a gene: 9. Written as DNA, the CDR3 is TGTGCCAGCAGCTCGGGACTAGCGGGAGGGTCTGACCAGCAGTACTTC. This sequence encodes CASSSGLAGGSDQQYF.

This chain connects TRBV6-5 to TRBJ2-7; D possibly corresponds to TRBD2 (6 bases). Per germline, CDR1 MNHEY and CDR2 SVGAGI. This CDR3 spans 15 amino acids. Trimming took 6 bases from V and 0 from J, leaving 15 bases between them. The CDR3 sequence is CASSPGTASSYEQYF. The CDR3 DNA is TGTGCCAGCAGCCCCGGGACTGCGAGCTCCTACGAGCAGTACTTC.

This chain connects TRBV5-1 to TRBJ1-1, with D perhaps matching TRBD1 (6 bases). The CDR3 covers 14 residues. Germline values: CDR1 SGHRS, CDR2 YFSETQ. Between the trimmed V and J ends, which lost 4 bases and 7 bases, there was a span of 17 bases. CDR3 sequence: CASSKGQPAGEAFF. The CDR3 DNA reads TGCGCCAGCAGCAAAGGACAGCCCGCAGGTGAAGCTTTCTTT.

J is TRBJ2-3 and V is TRBV19; 15 bases are a match to TRBD2. The CDR3 has 16 amino acids. CDR1 LNHDA and CDR2 SQIVND come from the germline V gene (reference sequence). V shed 4 bases and J 4 bases; nucleotides not matched to a gene: 3. Written as DNA, the CDR3 is TGTGCCAGTAGTACGGGACTAGCGGGGGGCCCAGATACGCAGTATTTT. This encodes CASSTGLAGGPDTQYF.

The chain employs TRBV4-3 and TRBJ2-2; D not certain. This CDR3 has 13 residues. The germline V gene encodes CDR1 LGHNA and CDR2 YSLEER. V was clipped by 0 bases and J by 6 bases, with 5 bases between them. CDR3 bases: TGCGCCAGCAGCCAAGAAGTAGCCGGGGAGCTGTTTTTT. This encodes CASSQEVAGELFF.

This chain joins TRBV18 and TRBJ2-4; D gene ambiguous. The CDR3 sequence is 15 residues long. V gave up 3 bases and J gave up 3 bases, with 12 bases separating them. Germline V gene sequence: CDR1 KGHSH, CDR2 LQKENI. The chain's CDR3 is CASSPADLVKNIQYF. CDR3 DNA: TGTGCCAGCTCACCGGCGGATTTAGTCAAAAACATTCAGTACTTC.

This chain connects TRBV4-1 to TRBJ2-7; TRBD1 matches at 7 bases. The CDR3 spans 15 residues. The V gene's germline CDR1 is MGHRA and CDR2 YSYEKL. V gave up 1 base and J gave up 5 bases; unmatched junction bases: 8. The CDR3 region is CASSQGQGVLHEQYF. In DNA, the CDR3 is TGCGCCAGCAGCCAAGGACAGGGAGTCCTCCACGAGCAGTACTTC.

V and J are TRBV9 and TRBJ2-1, with 8 bases matching TRBD2. Trimming removed 0 bases from V and 4 bases from J; junction bases left unmatched: 6. The CDR3 runs to 16 residues. Germline CDR1 is SGDLS and CDR2 is YYNGEE. CDR3 DNA: TGTGCCAGCAGCGTAGTCCCTAGCGGGCCTTACAATGAGCAGTTCTTC. This gives the protein CASSVVPSGPYNEQFF.